Shown below are 10 T cell receptor beta chains from a single sample sequenced in a study of siplizumab effects on memory and regulatory T cells. TCRdb's table, derived via immunoSEQ multiplex PCR, lists solely in-frame clones and lacks some. The sample lists some 100,000 clones, less than 95% occurring once. The sequenced sample was Tregs sorted from blood. The receptor source for this set is a human donor in good health.

The chain couples TRBV14 to TRBJ2-1; D is possibly TRBD1 or TRBD2 (6 bases each). V shed 3 bases and J shed 5 bases, with 11 bases lying between them. Looked up from germline, CDR1 is SGHDN and CDR2 is FVKESK. The CDR3 has 14 amino acids. The CDR3 DNA reads TGTGCCAGCAGCCACGGGGGCGTTGACAATGAGCAGTTCTTC. Translated: CASSHGGVDNEQFF.

The chain recombines TRBV6-1 with TRBJ2-3, with TRBD2 as a possible D gene (6 bases). The V gene lost 3 bases and the J gene lost 2 bases, with 12 bases spanning the gap. This CDR3 is built from 15 residues. In germline, CDR1 is MNHNS, CDR2 SASEGT. This chain's CDR3 is CASSEAGGYTDTQYF. CDR3 nucleotides: TGTGCCAGCAGTGAGGCCGGGGGATACACAGATACGCAGTATTTT.

The rearrangement links TRBV5-8 to TRBJ1-3; D perhaps matches TRBD1 (6 bases). CDR1 and CDR2 (germline): SGHTS, YDEGEE. Trimming pared 2 bases from V and 9 bases from J, leaving 12 bases between. The CDR3 sequence is 13 residues long. CDR3 coding DNA: TGTGCCAGCAGCTTTGGGGGCGGGAGCACCATATATTTT. Protein: CASSFGGGSTIYF.

There are a few counts of this clone. The chain uses TRBV6-6 and TRBJ1-2; D is unclear. V was clipped by 6 bases and J by 14 bases, with 22 bases between them. The germline V gene encodes CDR1 MNHNY and CDR2 SVGAGI (reference sequence). The CDR3 loop spans 13 amino acids. CDR3 coding DNA: TGTGCCAGCAGCCCCGACCTGGCGTCCCCTAGGACCTTC. Translating gives CASSPDLASPRTF.

This sequence joins TRBV18 and TRBJ2-5; 7 bases line up with TRBD1. Germline V CDR1 and CDR2: KGHSH, LQKENI. The CDR3 runs to 17 residues. The V segment lost 6 bases and the J segment 5 bases; nucleotides outside the gene matches: 18. The CDR3 sequence is CASSPRRKGGAGETQYF. The DNA of the CDR3 is TGTGCCAGCTCCCCCAGGAGGAAAGGGGGCGCAGGGGAGACCCAGTACTTC.

This chain uses TRBV6-5 with TRBJ1-6; 10 nucleotides match TRBD1. Trimming at V came to 6 bases and at J to 9 bases, leaving 5 bases not matched to a gene. The CDR3 sequence is 14 residues long. Germline V gives CDR1 MNHEY, CDR2 SVGAGI. CDR3 sequence reads: CASRTGGKISPLHF. In DNA form, the CDR3 reads TGTGCCAGCAGGACAGGGGGCAAAATTTCACCCCTCCACTTT.

CDR3 sequence: CASSFGITDTQYF. The CDR3 region has the DNA TGTGCCAGCTCATTTGGGATAACAGATACGCAGTATTTT. The V and J genes are TRBV18 and TRBJ2-3, with unresolved D. The CDR3 loop spans 13 amino acids. Trimming removed 5 bases at V and 3 bases at J, with 9 bases between. CDR1 is KGHSH and CDR2 is LQKENI in the germline V gene.

This clone was seen just once. The chain combines TRBV30 with TRBJ2-7; D unclear. The germline CDR1 and CDR2 sequences are GTSNPN and SVGIG (reference sequence). The length of the CDR3 is 12 residues. V dropped 3 bases and J dropped 3 bases, with 9 bases sitting between them. The CDR3 sequence: CAWSPTLYEQYF. The CDR3 coding sequence is TGTGCCTGGAGCCCTACCCTCTACGAGCAGTACTTC.

This rearrangement joins TRBV30 to TRBJ1-6; D unresolved. Looked up from germline, CDR1 is GTSNPN and CDR2 is SVGIG (reference sequence). CDR3 length equals 12 residues. With 5 bases removed from V and 6 bases from J, the gap between germline ends came to 8 bases. CDR3 sequence (DNA): TGTGCCTGGGGCCGGACTAATTCACCCCTCCACTTT. It translates to CAWGRTNSPLHF.

The chain recombines TRBV7-3 with TRBJ2-3, with 7 positions matching TRBD1. Germline loops: CDR1 SGHTA, CDR2 FQGTGA. CDR3 length: 17 amino acids. With V trimmed by 5 bases and J by 1 base, 12 bases remained unmatched. CDR3 region: CASSAGGQVLGTDTQYF. In DNA, the CDR3 is TGTGCCAGCAGCGCCGGAGGACAGGTATTAGGCACAGATACGCAGTATTTT.